This T cell receptor beta chain is drawn from a study of blood T cell repertoires in COVID-19. Looking at the study overall: From T cells, B-cell-depleted T cells, or PBMCs came the material, which was cDNA or gDNA.

Libraries were prepared by immunoSEQ multiplex PCR; TCRdb keeps only in-frame clonotypes and omits some of them. The sample comprises 350,000 to 400,000 clones, approximately 89% of which are singletons, and around 0.86% rests with the top ten. Trimming shortened V by 0 bases and J by 3 bases, and 9 bases separated the two germline ends. Germline V gene sequence: CDR1 SGHRS, CDR2 YFSETQ. The CDR3 spans 14 residues. Sequencing was done on a sample of PBMCs or T cells enriched from blood (not recorded which). The source of this sequence is a woman in her 40s who had been exposed to COVID-19. The chain combines TRBV5-1 with TRBJ1-1, with D hard to call. The CDR3 region has the DNA TGCGCCAGCAGCTTGGAGAGGGCCGACACTGAAGCTTTCTTT. This gives the protein CASSLERADTEAFF.